Below are 28 T cell receptor beta chains sequenced from a single sample in a study of vaccination and CD4 T cells after COVID-19. Their recognized antigens are unknown. Time point given: late sampling 161 to 241 days after vaccination in three convalescent patients. Described treatment: roughly 11-day PBMC culture with coronavirus spike peptide pools or control peptides (ViraFEST assay). At the Johns Hopkins FTIC core, DNA taken from cultured CD4+ T cells was sequenced by way of the Oncomine TCR Beta short-read assay. TCRdb processed the PCR reads anew with MiXCR; each CDR3 protein has one entry. This table holds some 26,000 distinct CDR3 sequences, 41% found once. The sequencing used CD4+ T cells from blood, cultured in vitro, collected about 7 months after SARS-CoV-2 vaccination. These receptors all come from a human donor who had recovered from COVID-19.

There are a few counts of this clonotype. The gene calls are TRBV7-2 and TRBJ2-5, with a tentative D call TRBD2 (6 bases). There are 18 residues in the CDR3. CDR1 and CDR2 (germline): SGHTA, FQGNSA. V gave up 4 bases and J gave up 1 base, with 22 bases separating them. The DNA of the CDR3 is TGTGCCAGCAGCTATCGCTCCGGGACTGGGGGGTCCCAAGAGACCCAGTACTTC. It codes for CASSYRSGTGGSQETQYF.

This clonotype showed up just a few times. The chain joins TRBV20-1 to TRBJ2-5, with a weak D call TRBD1 (5 bases). The CDR3 length is 13 residues. CDR1 and CDR2 from the germline V gene are DFQATT and SNEGSKA (reference sequence). The V and J ends lost 3 bases and 3 bases respectively, with 11 bases between them. In DNA, the CDR3 is TGCAGTGCTAGGCCCCCAGGGAAAGAGACCCAGTACTTC. Amino acids: CSARPPGKETQYF.

V and J are TRBV24-1 and TRBJ2-5; perhaps TRBD2 as D (6 bases). Between the trimmed V and J ends, which lost 0 bases and 2 bases, there was a span of 9 bases. The germline CDR1 and CDR2 sequences are KGHDR and SFDVKD. The CDR3 totals 15 residues. CDR3 nucleotide sequence: TGTGCCACCAGTGATTTGTCGGGGGATCAAGAGACCCAGTACTTC. It translates to CATSDLSGDQETQYF.

This chain uses TRBV28 with TRBJ1-1; D remains unclear. V was clipped by 2 bases and J by 1 base, with 14 bases between them. The CDR3 runs 16 residues. The germline CDR1 and CDR2 sequences are MDHEN and SYDVKM. CDR3 coding DNA: TGTGCCAGCAGTTTAAGGTTCGGACTCCCGAACACTGAAGCTTTCTTT. Its protein is CASSLRFGLPNTEAFF.

The chain combines TRBV7-9 with TRBJ1-2; D remains ambiguous. V was trimmed by 5 bases and J by 4 bases, leaving 11 bases between them. In germline, CDR1 is SEHNR, CDR2 FQNEAQ (reference sequence). The CDR3 is made up of 13 amino acids. The CDR3 DNA sequence: TGTGCCAGCAGCCCGACAATATCCTATGGCTACACCTTC. This gives the protein CASSPTISYGYTF.

This clonotype is medium-sized within its sample. V gene TRBV6-1 combines with J gene TRBJ2-7; 10 bases agree with TRBD1. This CDR3 is 15 amino acids long. The ends lost 6 bases at V and 4 bases at J; junction bases unmatched: 9. The germline gives CDR1 MNHNS, CDR2 SASEGT. The CDR3 loop is CASSPGTGERYEQYF. For the CDR3, the DNA is TGTGCCAGCAGCCCGGGGACAGGGGAACGTTACGAGCAGTACTTC.

This clonotype has a handful of counts. V and J are TRBV27 and TRBJ2-3, with a tentative D call TRBD2 (6 bases). Trimming pared 11 bases from V and 0 bases from J, leaving 12 bases between. Germline-derived CDR1 and CDR2 are MNHEY and SMNVEV (reference sequence). This CDR3 comprises 13 residues. The CDR3 region is CASRGVSTDTQYF. CDR3 nucleotides: TGTGCCTCTCGCGGGGTTAGCACAGATACGCAGTATTTT.

There are a few counts of this clonotype. The chain couples TRBV20-1 to TRBJ1-5; perhaps TRBD1 as D (5 bases). Germline CDR1 reads DFQATT; CDR2 reads SNEGSKA (reference sequence). CDR3 size: 12 residues. V was cut by 4 bases and J by 5 bases, with 9 bases left in between. The CDR3 reads CSANQGDQPQHF. CDR3 DNA: TGCAGTGCTAATCAGGGCGATCAGCCCCAGCATTTT.

In its sample, this clonotype was seen once. The J gene is TRBJ1-1, the V gene TRBV4-1; no definite D call. This CDR3 region has 13 residues. The germline V gene has CDR1 MGHRA and CDR2 YSYEKL. The ends were cut back, 11 bases at V and 5 bases at J, with 18 bases in the middle. The CDR3 protein is CASLGNKVTEAFF. The DNA of the CDR3 is TGCGCCTCATTGGGGAATAAGGTAACTGAAGCTTTCTTT.

The rearrangement joins TRBV20-1 to TRBJ2-1; D is uncertain. The CDR3 extends over 15 amino acids. Germline V gene data show CDR1 as DFQATT and CDR2 as SNEGSKA (reference sequence). V was cut by 3 bases and J by 0 bases, with 12 bases left in between. CDR3 nucleotides: TGCAGTGCTAGTGGGCTTCTTAGCTCCTACAATGAGCAGTTCTTC. This codes for CSASGLLSSYNEQFF.

Within the sample, this clonotype is medium-sized. The rearrangement joins TRBV20-1 to TRBJ1-5, with 8 bases fitting TRBD1. Trimming at V came to 5 bases and at J to 7 bases, leaving 10 bases not matched to a gene. This CDR3 has 14 amino acids. CDR1 and CDR2 (germline): DFQATT, SNEGSKA (reference sequence). This CDR3 reads CSARPGQGSQPQHF. Written as DNA, the CDR3 is TGCAGTGCTCGTCCAGGACAGGGTTCACAGCCCCAGCATTTT.

This clonotype was counted between two and nine times. This chain uses TRBV24-1 with TRBJ2-5; 12 bases fit TRBD1. CDR1 is KGHDR and CDR2 is SFDVKD in the germline V gene. J was trimmed by 4 bases and V by 3 bases; bases with no gene match: 2. CDR3 length equals 15 residues. The CDR3: CATSDPGQGAETQYF. DNA of the CDR3: TGTGCCACCAGTGATCCGGGACAGGGGGCAGAGACCCAGTACTTC.

This rearrangement joins TRBV6-2 or TRBV6-3 to TRBJ2-1; 8 bases map to TRBD2. CDR1 and CDR2 (germline): MNHEY, SVGEGT. The CDR3 is 13 residues long. V lost 6 bases, J lost 4 bases, and 2 bases stayed unmatched. DNA of the CDR3: TGTGCCAGCAGGTCTAGCGGGTACAATGAGCAGTTCTTC. It specifies CASRSSGYNEQFF.

Comments on this clonotype: One end of the junction is discordant with germline, which a read error may explain. Here the CDR3 reads CASSAGLAGGNEQFF. CDR3 DNA sequence: TGTGCTAGCAGCGCAGGACTAGCGGGAGGTAATGAGCAGTTCTTC. This chain uses TRBV7-7 with TRBJ2-1, with 14 bases lining up with TRBD2. Looked up from germline, CDR1 is SSHAT and CDR2 is FNYEAQ (reference sequence). The CDR3 has 15 amino acids.

This chain joins TRBV7-9 and TRBJ2-5; a weak D match, TRBD1 (5 bases). This CDR3 is built from 14 residues. The germline V gene has CDR1 SEHNR and CDR2 FQNEAQ (reference sequence). V lost 3 bases, J lost 2 bases, and 10 bases lay in between. The CDR3 nucleotides are TGTGCCAGCAGCTTGGAGACAGTACAAGAGACCCAGTACTTC. Translated, it gives CASSLETVQETQYF.

This chain links TRBV7-9 with TRBJ2-3, with a weak D call TRBD2 (5 bases). Per the germline V gene, CDR1 is SEHNR and CDR2 is FQNEAQ (reference sequence). Trimming cost V 2 bases and J 5 bases, with 14 bases left between them. This CDR3 is 15 amino acids long. Here the CDR3 DNA reads TGTGCCAGCAGCTTATCTAGCCTTGTAGGAGATACGCAGTATTTT. This gives the protein CASSLSSLVGDTQYF.

The rearrangement links TRBV27 to TRBJ2-1; 9 bases match TRBD2. CDR1 is MNHEY and CDR2 is SMNVEV in the germline V gene (reference sequence). V was pared by 8 bases and J by 7 bases, with 9 bases of the junction left unmatched. The CDR3 covers 14 residues. CDR3 region: CASRRLAEYNEQFF. DNA of the CDR3: TGTGCCAGCCGGAGACTAGCGGAATATAATGAGCAGTTCTTC.

Only one count was recorded for this clonotype. In nucleotides, the CDR3 is TGTGCCAGCACGAACAGGGGGCCGGCCACAGATACGCAGTATTTT. Protein product: CASTNRGPATDTQYF. The V and J genes are TRBV28 and TRBJ2-3, with TRBD1 identical over 9 bases. The CDR3 sequence is 15 residues long. In germline, CDR1 is MDHEN, CDR2 SYDVKM. V was pared by 7 bases and J by 2 bases, with 7 bases of the junction left unmatched.

The CDR3 here is CASSLSGRGPNTGELFF. The CDR3 DNA sequence: TGTGCCAGCAGTTTGTCGGGCCGGGGACCGAACACCGGGGAGCTGTTTTTT. The gene calls are TRBV28 and TRBJ2-2; D is tentatively TRBD1 or TRBD2 (5 bases each). There are 17 residues in the CDR3. Trimming stripped 3 bases from V and 0 bases from J, with 14 bases between. Per germline, CDR1 MDHEN and CDR2 SYDVKM.

This clonotype was counted a few times. The CDR3 DNA sequence: TGTGCCATCAGGCTAGGGTCTGACGAGCAGTACTTC. As protein: CAIRLGSDEQYF. The gene calls are TRBV10-3 and TRBJ2-7, with D hard to call. Germline CDR1 is ENHRY and CDR2 is SYGVKD. This CDR3 is 12 amino acids long. The ends were cut back, 6 bases at V and 5 bases at J, with 11 bases in the middle.

This clonotype turned up a few times. The CDR3 nucleotides read TGTGCCAGCAGCTTAGCAGGGACAGGGACTAACTATGGCTACACCTTC. Protein product: CASSLAGTGTNYGYTF. The rearrangement links TRBV7-9 to TRBJ1-2, with 9 bases lining up with TRBD1. V was pared by 0 bases and J by 0 bases, with 2 bases of the junction left unmatched. CDR3 length equals 16 residues. Per germline, CDR1 SEHNR and CDR2 FQNEAQ (reference sequence).

This clonotype was detected a few times. This sequence joins TRBV7-2 and TRBJ2-5; the D call may be TRBD1 or TRBD2 (6 bases each). The CDR3 extends over 15 amino acids. Germline V gives CDR1 SGHTA, CDR2 FQGNSA. V lost 0 bases, J lost 5 bases, and 13 bases lay in between. In DNA form, the CDR3 reads TGTGCCAGCAGCTTAGCGTGGGGGGCTTGGGAGACCCAGTACTTC. It translates to CASSLAWGAWETQYF.

The count of this clonotype is one. The chain uses TRBV6-1 and TRBJ2-3; 7 bases map to TRBD1. CDR3 size: 15 residues. The germline gives CDR1 MNHNS, CDR2 SASEGT. With V trimmed by 5 bases and J by 0 bases, 5 bases remained unmatched. The CDR3 sequence is CASSKGGYSTDTQYF. The CDR3 DNA is TGTGCCAGCAGTAAAGGGGGCTACAGCACAGATACGCAGTATTTT.

The rearrangement uses TRBV7-2 and TRBJ1-5, with TRBD1 matching 9 bases. Germline CDR1 reads SGHTA; CDR2 reads FQGNSA. With 1 base clipped from V and 10 bases from J, the junction kept 8 bases outside the gene matches. The CDR3 has 15 residues. In DNA, the CDR3 is TGTGCCAGCAGCTTAGGGGGACAGGGTAAAAAACCCCAGCATTTT. Translation: CASSLGGQGKKPQHF.

This sequence joins TRBV19 and TRBJ2-3; a possible D gene is TRBD2 (6 bases). The CDR3 loop spans 15 amino acids. V shed 6 bases and J shed 2 bases, with 15 bases lying between them. Germline CDR1 is LNHDA and CDR2 is SQIVND (reference sequence). The CDR3 DNA is TGTGCCAGTAGGAGCCTAGCGCCTAACACAGATACGCAGTATTTT. As protein: CASRSLAPNTDTQYF.

This clonotype has a handful of counts. CDR3 loop: CSVADPENAYNEQFF. CDR3 nucleotides: TGCAGTGTAGCGGACCCCGAAAATGCCTACAATGAGCAGTTCTTC. The chain uses TRBV20-1 and TRBJ2-1; perhaps TRBD2 as D (6 bases). V dropped 7 bases and J dropped 2 bases, with 18 bases sitting between them. This CDR3 spans 15 amino acids. CDR1 DFQATT and CDR2 SNEGSKA come from the germline V gene (reference sequence).

This clonotype has only a few counts. The rearrangement joins TRBV7-2 to TRBJ1-5; D remains unclear. The CDR3 has 13 residues. Germline loops: CDR1 SGHTA, CDR2 FQGNSA. Trimming removed 2 bases at V and 4 bases at J, with 6 bases between. The DNA of the CDR3 is TGTGCCAGCAGCTTATTGCTTAATCAGCCCCAGCATTTT. The encoded protein is CASSLLLNQPQHF.

This clonotype appeared a few times. The rearrangement links TRBV27 to TRBJ2-7; the match to TRBD2 covers 7 bases. The ends lost 2 bases at V and 5 bases at J; junction bases unmatched: 9. The CDR3 loop spans 15 amino acids. Germline V gene lookup returns CDR1 MNHEY and CDR2 SMNVEV (reference sequence). This chain's CDR3 is CASSLVGGPQDEQYF. The DNA of the CDR3 is TGTGCCAGCAGTTTAGTGGGAGGGCCGCAGGACGAGCAGTACTTC.